This T cell receptor (beta chain) originates from a study of T cells after yellow fever vaccination. Study-wide findings and caveats: Post-booster repertoires again held most primary-vaccination clones (about 96% CD4, around 90% CD8). Abundant clonotypes from the bulk population could get into FACS-sorted repertoires as contaminants.

Via MiXCR, TCRdb re-called the 5' RACE reads, giving one row per CDR3 protein. The sample contains 65,000 to 70,000 distinct CDR3 sequences, 5.5% to 7.5% of which appear only once. This clonotype was counted at least ten times. The antigen remains undetermined. Trimming pared 4 bases from V and 5 bases from J, leaving 5 bases between. The CDR3 is made up of 10 amino acids. Germline loops: CDR1 DFQATT, CDR2 SNEGSKA (reference sequence). This receptor was taken from a young man who received the YFV17D yellow fever vaccine. The chain uses TRBV20-1 and TRBJ1-1; D is uncertain. This sample comprised CD4+ T cells sorted from PBMCs, obtained roughly 14 days after the first yellow fever vaccination. CDR3 DNA sequence: TGCAGTGCTATCAGGACTGAAGCTTTCTTT. Amino acids: CSAIRTEAFF.